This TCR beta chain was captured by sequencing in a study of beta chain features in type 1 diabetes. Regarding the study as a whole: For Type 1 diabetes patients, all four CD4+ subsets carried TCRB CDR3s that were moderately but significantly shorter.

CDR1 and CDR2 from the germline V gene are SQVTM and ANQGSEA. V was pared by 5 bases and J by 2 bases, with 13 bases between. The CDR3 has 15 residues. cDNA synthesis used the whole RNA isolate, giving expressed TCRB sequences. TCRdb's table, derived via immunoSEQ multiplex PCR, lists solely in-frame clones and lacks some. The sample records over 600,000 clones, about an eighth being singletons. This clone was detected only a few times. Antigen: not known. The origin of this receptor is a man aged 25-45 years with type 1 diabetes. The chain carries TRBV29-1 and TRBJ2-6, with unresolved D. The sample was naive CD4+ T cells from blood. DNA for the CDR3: TGCAGCGTTTCAGCCTACACGACTGGGGCCAACGTCCTGACTTTC. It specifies CSVSAYTTGANVLTF.